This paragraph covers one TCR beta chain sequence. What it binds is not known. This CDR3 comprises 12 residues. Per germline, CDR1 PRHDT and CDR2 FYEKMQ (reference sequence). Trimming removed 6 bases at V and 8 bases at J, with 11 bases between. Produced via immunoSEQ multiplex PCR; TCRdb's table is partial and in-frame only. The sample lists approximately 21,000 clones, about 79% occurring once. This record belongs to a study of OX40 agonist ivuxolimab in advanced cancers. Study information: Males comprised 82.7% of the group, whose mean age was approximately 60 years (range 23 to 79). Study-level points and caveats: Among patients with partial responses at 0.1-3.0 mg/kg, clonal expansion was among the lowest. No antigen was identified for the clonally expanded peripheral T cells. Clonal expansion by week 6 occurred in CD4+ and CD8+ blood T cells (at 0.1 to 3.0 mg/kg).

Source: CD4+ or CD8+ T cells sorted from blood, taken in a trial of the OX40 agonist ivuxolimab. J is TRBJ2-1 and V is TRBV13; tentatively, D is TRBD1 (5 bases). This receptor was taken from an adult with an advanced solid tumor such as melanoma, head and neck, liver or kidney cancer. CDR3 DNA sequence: TGTGCCAGCAGGAGGTTAGGGGATGAGCAGTTCTTC. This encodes CASRRLGDEQFF. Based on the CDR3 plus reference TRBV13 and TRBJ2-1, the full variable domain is AAGVIQSPRHLIKEKRETATLKCYPIPRHDTVYWYQQGPGQDPQFLISFYEKMQSDKGSIPDRFSAQQFSDYHSELNMSSLELGDSALYFCASRRLGDEQFFGPGTRLTVL.